These 26 T cell receptor beta chains came from one sample sequenced in a study of T-cell memory formation after mild COVID-19. In TCRdb, the 5' RACE reads were re-called with MiXCR into one record per CDR3 protein. The sample carries hundreds of thousands of distinct CDR3 sequences, around 20% recorded once. Sequencing was performed on PBMCs or a T cell subset sorted from them (not recorded which). The receptors were gathered from an adult woman who had mild COVID-19 (a few samples of this study predate the infection). Cell type and time point are not known.

This rearrangement joins TRBV5-6 to TRBJ1-2, with a possible D match to TRBD1 (6 bases). V dropped 3 bases and J dropped 4 bases, with 16 bases sitting between them. Looked up from germline, CDR1 is SGHDT and CDR2 is YYEEEE. This CDR3 has 15 amino acids. Here the CDR3 DNA reads TGTGCCAGCAGCTCACACGACAGGACTGTCTATGGCTACACCTTC. Residues: CASSSHDRTVYGYTF.

The chain couples TRBV7-2 to TRBJ2-7; D unresolved. Germline CDR1 reads SGHTA; CDR2 reads FQGNSA. The CDR3 has 15 residues. Deletions cut 1 base from V and 2 bases from J, with 12 bases between. The CDR3 protein is CASSLGDVGTYEQYF. The CDR3 DNA follows: TGTGCCAGCAGCTTAGGAGACGTAGGCACCTACGAGCAGTACTTC.

In this sample, this clonotype turned up a few times. The V call is TRBV28, the J call TRBJ2-7, with 8 bases lining up with TRBD1. V trimming: 5 bases; J trimming: 4 bases; junction bases outside the gene matches: 10. From germline, CDR1 is MDHEN and CDR2 SYDVKM. The CDR3 runs 15 residues. The CDR3 DNA reads TGTGCCAGCAGTCGAGCTCCGGGACAGGATTACGAGCAGTACTTC. Its protein is CASSRAPGQDYEQYF.

This clonotype was recorded a few times. This chain uses TRBV10-3 with TRBJ2-7; D may correspond to TRBD1 or TRBD2 (5 bases each). The germline gives CDR1 ENHRY, CDR2 SYGVKD. V was clipped by 6 bases and J by 2 bases, with 14 bases between them. The CDR3 is 14 residues long. In DNA, the CDR3 is TGTGCCATCAGAACGGGACGAGCCCCCTACGAGCAGTACTTC. Translation gives CAIRTGRAPYEQYF.

This clonotype was counted a few times. Written as DNA, the CDR3 is TGTGCCAGCAGCTTAGCGAAGGCCCTCCCGGGTTACGAGCAGTTCTTC. It translates to CASSLAKALPGYEQFF. The rearrangement links TRBV7-8 to TRBJ2-1; unclear D gene. Trimming removed 0 bases at V and 10 bases at J, with 19 bases between. The CDR3 length is 16 residues. The V gene's germline CDR1 is SGHVS and CDR2 FQNEAQ.

The chain carries TRBV6-5 and TRBJ1-1; maybe TRBD1 (5 bases). In germline, CDR1 is MNHEY, CDR2 SVGAGI. The CDR3 sequence is 15 residues long. Trimming took off 5 bases at V and 1 base at J, with 14 bases between the two ends. The DNA for the CDR3 is TGTGCCAGCAGTACCTCCAGGGTGCGGAACACTGAAGCTTTCTTT. It codes for CASSTSRVRNTEAFF.

The J gene is TRBJ2-3, the V gene TRBV24-1; D gene uncertain. Trimming removed 6 bases from V and 1 base from J, with 4 bases in between. The CDR3 is made up of 12 amino acids. Germline values: CDR1 KGHDR, CDR2 SFDVKD. CDR3 DNA sequence: TGTGCCACCAGTCCAGGCACAGATACGCAGTATTTT. Translated, it gives CATSPGTDTQYF.

This clonotype was detected a few times. The chain links TRBV24-1 to TRBJ2-2; D uncertain. The germline V gene has CDR1 KGHDR and CDR2 SFDVKD. The CDR3 sequence is 13 residues long. Trimming cost V 5 bases and J 1 base, with 4 bases left between them. Here the CDR3 reads CATSVENTGELFF. The CDR3 nucleotides read TGTGCCACCAGTGTGGAGAACACCGGGGAGCTGTTTTTT.

This chain links TRBV20-1 with TRBJ2-3; 7 bases line up with TRBD2. This CDR3 has 13 residues. The germline gives CDR1 DFQATT, CDR2 SNEGSKA (reference sequence). Trimming removed 5 bases from V and 1 base from J; junction bases left unmatched: 3. As DNA, the CDR3 is TGCAGTGCTGACCTAGCGGGCACAGATACGCAGTATTTT. Protein sequence: CSADLAGTDTQYF.

The chain uses TRBV24-1 and TRBJ2-1; 9 bases align to TRBD1. Germline V lookup: CDR1 KGHDR, CDR2 SFDVKD. This CDR3 is built from 16 residues. V shed 3 bases, J shed 7 bases, and the junction held 9 bases outside the gene matches. The CDR3 nucleotides read TGTGCCACCAGTGATACCGGGACAGGGAAGAGGAATGAGCAGTTCTTC. Amino acid sequence: CATSDTGTGKRNEQFF.

In nucleotides, the CDR3 is TGTGCCAGCAGTTACGCAAGCTCCTACGAGCAGTACTTC. Translated, it gives CASSYASSYEQYF. The chain uses TRBV27 and TRBJ2-7, with D hard to call. The CDR3 consists of 13 residues. V lost 4 bases and J lost 0, with 7 bases in between. CDR1 and CDR2 (germline): MNHEY, SMNVEV (reference sequence).

V is TRBV19 and J is TRBJ1-6, with D possibly TRBD1 on 5 matching bases. From germline, CDR1 is LNHDA and CDR2 SQIVND (reference sequence). The CDR3 loop spans 14 amino acids. Trimming took 3 bases from V and 7 from J, leaving 10 bases between them. The CDR3 spells CASSMRQGNSPLHF. The CDR3 DNA sequence: TGTGCCAGTAGTATGCGTCAGGGAAATTCACCCCTCCACTTT.

The chain is built from TRBV6-1 and TRBJ1-2, with D unclear. Germline CDR1 MNHNS, CDR2 SASEGT. Trimming removed 0 bases at V and 2 bases at J, with 13 bases between. The CDR3 sequence is 16 residues long. CDR3 in amino acids: CASSEALGGSNYGYTF. CDR3 bases: TGTGCCAGCAGTGAAGCGCTAGGAGGATCCAACTATGGCTACACCTTC.

The V call is TRBV29-1, the J call TRBJ2-7, with D possibly TRBD1 on 5 matching bases. V lost 6 bases to trimming and J lost 5 bases, with 14 bases between them. Germline assignment: CDR1 SQVTM and CDR2 ANQGSEA. This CDR3 spans 12 amino acids. CDR3 coding DNA: TGCAGCGTCCCTCAAGGGGTCAACGAGCAGTACTTC. This encodes CSVPQGVNEQYF.

This chain links TRBV9 with TRBJ2-3, with TRBD1 identical over 11 bases. J gave up 7 bases and V 3 bases, and 4 bases lay outside the gene matches. This CDR3 spans 14 amino acids. Looked up from germline, CDR1 is SGDLS and CDR2 is YYNGEE. Written as DNA, the CDR3 is TGTGCCAGCAGCGCAGGGACAGGGGGAAATACGCAGTATTTT. Its protein product is CASSAGTGGNTQYF. The full variable domain, completed using reference TRBV9 and TRBJ2-3, is DSGVTQTPKHLITATGQRVTLRCSPRSGDLSVYWYQQSLDQGLQFLIQYYNGEERAKGNILERFSAQQFPDLHSELNLSSLELGDSALYFCASSAGTGGNTQYFGPGTRLTVL.

This clonotype occurred a few times. V gene TRBV5-1 combines with J gene TRBJ1-1; TRBD1 matches at 9 bases. Per the germline V gene, CDR1 is SGHRS and CDR2 is YFSETQ. This CDR3 is built from 15 residues. The ends lost 4 bases at V and 4 bases at J; junction bases unmatched: 8. The DNA for the CDR3 is TGCGCCAGCAGCGACGGACAGGGGATCGGCACTGAAGCTTTCTTT. This codes for CASSDGQGIGTEAFF. Complete variable domain (other parts from reference TRBV5-1 and TRBJ1-1): KAGVTQTPRYLIKTRGQQVTLSCSPISGHRSVSWYQQTPGQGLQFLFEYFSETQRNKGNFPGRFSGRQFSNSRSEMNVSTLELGDSALYLCASSDGQGIGTEAFFGQGTRLTVV.

The V gene is TRBV7-9, the J gene TRBJ1-1, with D perhaps TRBD1 (5 bases). V lost 5 bases, J lost 12 bases, and 19 bases lay in between. Germline values: CDR1 SEHNR, CDR2 FQNEAQ (reference sequence). The CDR3 covers 13 residues. The CDR3 sequence: CASSHRDPVKTFF. The CDR3 nucleotides read TGTGCCAGCAGCCACCGGGACCCAGTGAAGACTTTCTTT.

The chain uses TRBV15 and TRBJ2-5; 8 bases map to TRBD2. Germline trimming cut 5 bases from V and 5 bases from J; bases unmatched to any gene: 13. CDR1 and CDR2 (germline): LNHNV, YYDKDF (reference sequence). The CDR3 is made up of 16 amino acids. As DNA, the CDR3 is TGTGCCACCAGCGACCCAACGGGAGGGGTAACCGAGACCCAGTACTTC. Its protein is CATSDPTGGVTETQYF.

This clonotype appeared a few times. The chain couples TRBV3-1 to TRBJ2-3; TRBD2 matches 13 bases. Unmatched junction bases numbered 14, after V lost 8 bases and J lost 6 bases. The CDR3 consists of 17 residues. The germline V gene has CDR1 LGHDT and CDR2 YNNKEL (reference sequence). CDR3: CASGWRLAGGPMDTQYF. CDR3 DNA sequence: TGTGCCAGCGGGTGGCGACTAGCGGGGGGTCCGATGGATACGCAGTATTTT.

This clonotype was observed a few times. The rearrangement uses TRBV7-2 and TRBJ2-2, with 7 positions matching TRBD2. Germline CDR1 and CDR2: SGHTA and FQGNSA. Trimming at V came to 7 bases and at J to 1 base, leaving 6 bases not matched to a gene. This CDR3 comprises 15 residues. Here the CDR3 reads CASIDLAENTGELFF. CDR3 nucleotide sequence: TGTGCCAGCATCGACCTAGCGGAGAACACCGGGGAGCTGTTTTTT.

This chain uses TRBV4-1 with TRBJ1-2; no reliable D call. V was shortened by 0 bases and J by 8 bases, with 13 bases between the two germline ends. This CDR3 is 14 amino acids long. Germline-derived CDR1 and CDR2 are MGHRA and YSYEKL. CDR3 residues: CASSQDPDLYGYTF. CDR3 bases: TGCGCCAGCAGCCAAGATCCAGACCTCTACGGCTACACCTTC.

The CDR3: CASSYLTGEAYGYTF. The DNA of the CDR3 is TGCGCCAGCAGCTACCTGACAGGGGAGGCGTATGGCTACACCTTC. V usage is TRBV5-1 and J usage is TRBJ1-2; TRBD1 matches 8 bases. Germline V gene data show CDR1 as SGHRS and CDR2 as YFSETQ. The junction had 9 bases not matched to a gene; V was cut back by 3 bases and J by 5 bases. The CDR3 spans 15 residues.

In its sample, this clonotype was seen a few times. This chain links TRBV7-8 with TRBJ1-2; D is perhaps TRBD1 (5 bases). This CDR3 has 16 amino acids. From germline, CDR1 is SGHVS and CDR2 FQNEAQ. The V gene lost 0 bases and the J gene lost 4 bases, with 15 bases spanning the gap. The DNA for the CDR3 is TGTGCCAGCAGCTTAGCCAGTCGTATCGGGGGCTATGGCTACACCTTC. Translation: CASSLASRIGGYGYTF.

The table lists this clonotype with a few counts. The CDR3 region is CASSFGTPVSGNTIYF. The CDR3, as DNA: TGTGCCAGCAGTTTCGGGACTCCCGTCTCTGGAAACACCATATATTTT. This chain joins TRBV12-3 or TRBV12-4 and TRBJ1-3, with D possibly matching TRBD1 (5 bases). V gave up 3 bases and J gave up 0 bases, with 12 bases separating them. The CDR3 length is 16 residues.

In its sample, this clonotype was seen a few times. V and J are TRBV7-9 and TRBJ2-7; D might be TRBD1 or TRBD2, each matching 6 bases. Per the germline V gene, CDR1 is SEHNR and CDR2 is FQNEAQ (reference sequence). The CDR3 extends over 14 amino acids. Trimming shortened V by 5 bases and J by 3 bases, and 14 bases separated the two germline ends. The CDR3 is CASSLPGAYYEQYF. The CDR3, as DNA: TGTGCCAGCAGCCTCCCGGGGGCCTACTACGAGCAGTACTTC. The variable domain in full, completed from reference TRBV7-9 and TRBJ2-7, reads DTGVSQNPRHKITKRGQNVTFRCDPISEHNRLYWYRQTLGQGPEFLTYFQNEAQLEKSRLLSDRFSAERPKGSFSTLEIQRTEQGDSAMYLCASSLPGAYYEQYFGPGTRLTVT.

V usage is TRBV18 and J usage is TRBJ2-1; no definite D call. This CDR3 is 14 amino acids long. Germline assignment: CDR1 KGHSH and CDR2 LQKENI. Trimming left V 1 base short and J 7 bases short, with 11 bases between. In DNA form, the CDR3 reads TGTGCCAGCTCACCACGACACCAGGAAAATGAGCAGTTCTTC. Protein: CASSPRHQENEQFF.